This TCR beta chain was identified during a study of pediatric ulcerative colitis. The study, taken as a whole, reports: Ulcerative colitis patients shared more blood-rectal clones than controls. Repertoires came from total lymphocyte DNA, not specific subsets. All ulcerative colitis patients, but no controls, carried two rectal clonotypes. Rectal repertoires separated controls, mild-moderate and acute severe colitis.

Per germline, CDR1 LNHDA and CDR2 SQIVND (reference sequence). V lost 7 bases and J 3 bases, leaving 6 bases between the germline ends. The CDR3 loop spans 11 amino acids. Note on this clone: Its antigen is currently unknown. Other DNA sequences in this sample translate to the same CDR3.

The rectum was sampled with one to two pinch biopsies at colonoscopy. Measured with immunoSEQ multiplex PCR; TCRdb has only the in-frame clones, and not every one. The sample includes approximately 40,000 clones, roughly 70% seen only once; the top ten take 8% to 9.5%. The chain joins TRBV19 to TRBJ1-1; D remains ambiguous. This TCR was sampled from a boy under 18 with severe ulcerative colitis. The material sequenced was gut tissue. DNA for the CDR3: TGTGCCAGTAATAGCGACACTGAAGCTTTCTTT. Translated: CASNSDTEAFF.